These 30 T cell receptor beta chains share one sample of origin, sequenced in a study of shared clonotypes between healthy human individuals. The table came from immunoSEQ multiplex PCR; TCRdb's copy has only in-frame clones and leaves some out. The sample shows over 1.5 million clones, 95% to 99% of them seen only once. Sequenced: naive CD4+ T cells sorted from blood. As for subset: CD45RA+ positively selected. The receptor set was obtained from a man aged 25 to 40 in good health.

The chain's CDR3 is CASSPTGTAMNTEAFF. In DNA form, the CDR3 reads TGTGCCAGCAGCCCGACGGGGACGGCAATGAACACTGAAGCTTTCTTT. The chain employs TRBV11-2 and TRBJ1-1, with TRBD1 as a possible D gene (5 bases). This CDR3 has 16 residues. CDR1 is SGHAT, CDR2 FQNNGV, per germline. Trimming left V 5 bases short and J 0 bases short, with 16 bases between.

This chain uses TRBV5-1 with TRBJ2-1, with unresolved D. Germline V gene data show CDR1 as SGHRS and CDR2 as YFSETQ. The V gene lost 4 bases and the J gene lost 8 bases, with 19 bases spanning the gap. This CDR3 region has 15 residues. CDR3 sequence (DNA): TGCGCCAGCAGCCCCTCGCTCTCCCGCGCTTATGAGCAGTTCTTC. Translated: CASSPSLSRAYEQFF.

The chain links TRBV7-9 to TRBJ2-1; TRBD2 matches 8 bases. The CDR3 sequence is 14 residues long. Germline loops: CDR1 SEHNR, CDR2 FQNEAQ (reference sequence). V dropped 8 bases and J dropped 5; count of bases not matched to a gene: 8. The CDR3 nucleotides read TGTGCCAGCGGTAGCGGGACGAATAACAATGAGCAGTTCTTC. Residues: CASGSGTNNNEQFF. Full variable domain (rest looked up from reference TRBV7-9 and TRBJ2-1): DTGVSQNPRHKITKRGQNVTFRCDPISEHNRLYWYRQTLGQGPEFLTYFQNEAQLEKSRLLSDRFSAERPKGSFSTLEIQRTEQGDSAMYLCASGSGTNNNEQFFGPGTRLTVL.

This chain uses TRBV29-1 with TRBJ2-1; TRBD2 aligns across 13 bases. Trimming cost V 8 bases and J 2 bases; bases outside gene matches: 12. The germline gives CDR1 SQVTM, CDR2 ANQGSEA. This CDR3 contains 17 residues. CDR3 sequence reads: CSLGLAGSLGTYNEQFF. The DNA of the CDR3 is TGCAGCTTGGGACTAGCGGGATCACTAGGGACCTACAATGAGCAGTTCTTC.

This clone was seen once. The CDR3 nucleotides are TGTGCCAGCAGCTTACGAGCCACAGATACGCAGTATTTT. It translates to CASSLRATDTQYF. The genes are TRBV11-2 and TRBJ2-3; D is ambiguous. CDR3 length: 13 residues. Deletions cut 2 bases from V and 2 bases from J, with 5 bases between. In germline, CDR1 is SGHAT, CDR2 FQNNGV.

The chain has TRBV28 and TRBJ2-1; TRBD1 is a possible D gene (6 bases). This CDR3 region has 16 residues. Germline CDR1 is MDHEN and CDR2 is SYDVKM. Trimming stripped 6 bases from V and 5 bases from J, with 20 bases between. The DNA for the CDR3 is TGTGCCAGCAGGAGAATGTCAGGGGCAGGTAACAATGAGCAGTTCTTC. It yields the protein CASRRMSGAGNNEQFF.

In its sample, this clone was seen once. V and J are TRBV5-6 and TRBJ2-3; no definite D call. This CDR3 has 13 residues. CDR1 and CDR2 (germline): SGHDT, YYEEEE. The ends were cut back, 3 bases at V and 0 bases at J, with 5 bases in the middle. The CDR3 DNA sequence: TGTGCCAGCAGCTCAAAAAGCACAGATACGCAGTATTTT. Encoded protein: CASSSKSTDTQYF. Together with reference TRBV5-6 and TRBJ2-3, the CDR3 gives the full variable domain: DAGVTQSPTHLIKTRGQQVTLRCSPKSGHDTVSWYQQALGQGPQFIFQYYEEEERQRGNFPDRFSGHQFPNYSSELNVNALLLGDSALYLCASSSKSTDTQYFGPGTRLTVL.

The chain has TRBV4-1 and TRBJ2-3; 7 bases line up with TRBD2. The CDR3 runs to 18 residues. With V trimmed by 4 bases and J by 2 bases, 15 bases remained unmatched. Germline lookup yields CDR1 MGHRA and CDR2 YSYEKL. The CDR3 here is CASSLDATTGGHTDTQYF. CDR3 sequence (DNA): TGCGCCAGCAGCCTCGACGCTACAACGGGAGGACACACAGATACGCAGTATTTT.

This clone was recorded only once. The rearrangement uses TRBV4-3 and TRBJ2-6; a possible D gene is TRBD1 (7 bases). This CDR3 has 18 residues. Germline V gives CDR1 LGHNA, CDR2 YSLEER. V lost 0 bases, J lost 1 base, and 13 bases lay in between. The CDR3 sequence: CASSQDPGGTSGANVLTF. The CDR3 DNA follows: TGCGCCAGCAGCCAAGATCCAGGGGGGACATCTGGGGCCAACGTCCTGACTTTC.

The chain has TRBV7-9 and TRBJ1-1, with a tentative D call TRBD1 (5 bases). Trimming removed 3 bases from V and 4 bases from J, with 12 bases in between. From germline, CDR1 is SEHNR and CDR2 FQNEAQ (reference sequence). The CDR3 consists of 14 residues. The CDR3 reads CASSFRGSSTEAFF. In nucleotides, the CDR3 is TGTGCCAGCAGCTTTCGGGGCTCGTCCACTGAAGCTTTCTTT.

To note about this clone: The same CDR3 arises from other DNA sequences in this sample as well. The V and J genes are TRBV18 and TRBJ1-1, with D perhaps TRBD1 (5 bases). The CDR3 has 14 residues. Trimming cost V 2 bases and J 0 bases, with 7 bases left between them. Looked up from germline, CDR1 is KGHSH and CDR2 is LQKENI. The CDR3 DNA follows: TGTGCCAGCTCACCAGACAGAGTGAACACTGAAGCTTTCTTT. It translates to CASSPDRVNTEAFF.

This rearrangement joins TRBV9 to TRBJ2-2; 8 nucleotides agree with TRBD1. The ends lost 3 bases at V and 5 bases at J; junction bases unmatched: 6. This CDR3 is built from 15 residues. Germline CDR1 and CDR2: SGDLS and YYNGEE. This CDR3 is CASSAGTGPTGELFF. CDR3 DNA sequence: TGTGCCAGCAGCGCCGGGACAGGCCCTACCGGGGAGCTGTTTTTT.

CDR3 amino acids: CASSQDRYYNEQFF. The CDR3 coding sequence is TGTGCCAGCAGCCAGGACAGGTATTACAATGAGCAGTTCTTC. This rearrangement joins TRBV7-2 to TRBJ2-1; 7 bases align to TRBD1. The CDR3 covers 14 residues. Germline V gene data show CDR1 as SGHTA and CDR2 as FQGNSA. The V gene end was trimmed by 5 bases and the J gene end by 4 bases; junction bases not matched to a gene: 5.

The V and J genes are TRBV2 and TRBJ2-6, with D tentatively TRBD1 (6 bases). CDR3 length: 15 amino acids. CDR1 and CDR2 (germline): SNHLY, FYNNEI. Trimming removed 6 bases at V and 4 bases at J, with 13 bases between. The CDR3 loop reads CASSFKGGGANVLTF. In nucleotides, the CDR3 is TGTGCCAGCAGCTTTAAAGGGGGAGGGGCCAACGTCCTGACTTTC.

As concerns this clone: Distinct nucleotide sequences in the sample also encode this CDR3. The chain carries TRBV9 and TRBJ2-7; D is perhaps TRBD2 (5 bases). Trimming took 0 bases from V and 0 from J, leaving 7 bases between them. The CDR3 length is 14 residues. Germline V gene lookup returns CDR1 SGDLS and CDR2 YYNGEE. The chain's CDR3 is CASSVGGSSYEQYF. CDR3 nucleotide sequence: TGTGCCAGCAGCGTAGGAGGGAGCTCCTACGAGCAGTACTTC.

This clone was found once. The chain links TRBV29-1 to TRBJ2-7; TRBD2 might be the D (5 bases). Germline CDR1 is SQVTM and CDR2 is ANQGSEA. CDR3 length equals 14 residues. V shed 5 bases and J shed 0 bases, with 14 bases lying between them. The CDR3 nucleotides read TGCAGCGTTCTGCGGACGGGGAGCTCCTACGAGCAGTACTTC. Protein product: CSVLRTGSSYEQYF.

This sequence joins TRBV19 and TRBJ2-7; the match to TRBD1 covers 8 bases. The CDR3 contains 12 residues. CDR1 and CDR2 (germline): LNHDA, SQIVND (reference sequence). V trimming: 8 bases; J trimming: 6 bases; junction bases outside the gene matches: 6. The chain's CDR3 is CASGATGVEQYF. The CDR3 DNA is TGTGCCAGTGGAGCGACAGGGGTCGAGCAGTACTTC.

The CDR3 loop reads CASSVALGTSGSGHEQFF. In DNA, the CDR3 is TGTGCCAGCAGCGTAGCCCTCGGAACTAGCGGGAGTGGTCATGAGCAGTTCTTC. The V call is TRBV9, the J call TRBJ2-1, with 11 bases identical to TRBD2. V dropped 0 bases and J dropped 8; count of bases not matched to a gene: 13. Germline V gene sequence: CDR1 SGDLS, CDR2 YYNGEE. CDR3 size: 18 residues.

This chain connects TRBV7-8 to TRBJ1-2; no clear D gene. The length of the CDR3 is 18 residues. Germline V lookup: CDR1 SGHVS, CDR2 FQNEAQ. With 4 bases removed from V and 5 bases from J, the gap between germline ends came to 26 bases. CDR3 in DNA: TGTGCCAGCAGCTCAGCATTCACTAAGACGAAAATCGGGTATGGCTACACCTTC. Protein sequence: CASSSAFTKTKIGYGYTF.

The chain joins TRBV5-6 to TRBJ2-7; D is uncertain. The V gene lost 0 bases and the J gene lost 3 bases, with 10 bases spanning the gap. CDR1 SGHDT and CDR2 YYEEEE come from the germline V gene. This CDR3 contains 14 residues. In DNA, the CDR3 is TGTGCCAGCAGCTTGGAACAGACCGGCTACGAGCAGTACTTC. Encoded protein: CASSLEQTGYEQYF.

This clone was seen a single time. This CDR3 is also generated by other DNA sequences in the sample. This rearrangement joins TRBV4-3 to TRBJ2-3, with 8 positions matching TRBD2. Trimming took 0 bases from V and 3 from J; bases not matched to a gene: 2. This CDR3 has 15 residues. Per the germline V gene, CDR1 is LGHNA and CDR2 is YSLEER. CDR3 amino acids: CASSQEGGRTDTQYF. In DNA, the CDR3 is TGCGCCAGCAGCCAAGAAGGCGGGAGGACAGATACGCAGTATTTT.

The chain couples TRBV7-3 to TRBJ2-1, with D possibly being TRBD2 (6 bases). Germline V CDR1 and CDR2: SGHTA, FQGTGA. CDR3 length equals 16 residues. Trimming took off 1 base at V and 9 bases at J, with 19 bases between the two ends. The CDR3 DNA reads TGTGCCAGCAGCTTAATCCCCCGGAGGGAGCGGGTTGAGCAGTTCTTC. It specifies CASSLIPRRERVEQFF.

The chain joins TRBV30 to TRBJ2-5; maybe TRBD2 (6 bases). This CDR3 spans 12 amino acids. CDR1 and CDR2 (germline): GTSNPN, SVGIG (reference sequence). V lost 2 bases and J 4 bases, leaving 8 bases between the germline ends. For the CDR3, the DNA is TGTGCCTGGAGTTTGGGGGGAGAGACCCAGTACTTC. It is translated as CAWSLGGETQYF. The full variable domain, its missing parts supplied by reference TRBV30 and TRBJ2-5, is SQTIHQWPATLVQPVGSPLSLECTVEGTSNPNLYWYRQAAGRGLQLLFYSVGIGQISSEVPQNLSASRPQDRQFILSSKKLLLSDSGFYLCAWSLGGETQYFGPGTRLLVL.

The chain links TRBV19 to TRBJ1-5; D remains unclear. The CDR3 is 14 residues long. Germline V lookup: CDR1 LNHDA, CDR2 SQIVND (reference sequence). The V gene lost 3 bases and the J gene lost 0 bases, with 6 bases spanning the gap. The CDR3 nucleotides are TGTGCCAGTAGTATTTACGATAGCAATCAGCCCCAGCATTTT. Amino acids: CASSIYDSNQPQHF. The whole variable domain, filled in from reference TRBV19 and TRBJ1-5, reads DGGITQSPKYLFRKEGQNVTLSCEQNLNHDAMYWYRQDPGQGLRLIYYSQIVNDFQKGDIAEGYSVSREKKESFPLTVTSAQKNPTAFYLCASSIYDSNQPQHFGDGTRLSIL.

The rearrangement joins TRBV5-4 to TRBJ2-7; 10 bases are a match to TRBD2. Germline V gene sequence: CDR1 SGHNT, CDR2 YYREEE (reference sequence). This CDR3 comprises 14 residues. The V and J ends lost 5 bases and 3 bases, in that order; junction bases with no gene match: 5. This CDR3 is CASRPTSGDYEQYF. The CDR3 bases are TGTGCCAGCAGACCCACTAGCGGGGACTACGAGCAGTACTTC.

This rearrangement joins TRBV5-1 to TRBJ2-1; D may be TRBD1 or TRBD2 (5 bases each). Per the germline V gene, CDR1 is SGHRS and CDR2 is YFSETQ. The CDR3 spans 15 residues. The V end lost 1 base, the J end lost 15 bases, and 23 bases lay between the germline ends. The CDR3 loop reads CASSLSGDVNSKGFF. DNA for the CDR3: TGCGCCAGCAGCTTGTCCGGGGACGTCAATTCCAAGGGGTTCTTC.

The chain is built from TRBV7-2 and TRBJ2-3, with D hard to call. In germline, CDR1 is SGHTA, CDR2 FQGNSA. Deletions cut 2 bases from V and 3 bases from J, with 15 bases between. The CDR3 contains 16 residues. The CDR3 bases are TGTGCCAGCAGCTTAAGGCCGCCCTCAGTGACAGATACGCAGTATTTT. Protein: CASSLRPPSVTDTQYF.

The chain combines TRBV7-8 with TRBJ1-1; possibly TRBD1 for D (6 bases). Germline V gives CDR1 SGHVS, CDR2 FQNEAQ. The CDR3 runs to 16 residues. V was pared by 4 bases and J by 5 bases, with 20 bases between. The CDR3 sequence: CASSSTRGGRGTEAFF. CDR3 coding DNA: TGTGCCAGCAGCTCTACGAGAGGGGGGCGAGGGACTGAAGCTTTCTTT.

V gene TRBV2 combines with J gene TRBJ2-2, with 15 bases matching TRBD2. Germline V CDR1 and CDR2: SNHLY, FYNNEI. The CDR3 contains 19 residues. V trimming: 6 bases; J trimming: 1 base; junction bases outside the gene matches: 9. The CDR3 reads CASRIWTSGRARNTGELFF. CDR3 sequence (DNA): TGTGCCAGCAGGATCTGGACTAGCGGGAGGGCCCGGAACACCGGGGAGCTGTTTTTT.

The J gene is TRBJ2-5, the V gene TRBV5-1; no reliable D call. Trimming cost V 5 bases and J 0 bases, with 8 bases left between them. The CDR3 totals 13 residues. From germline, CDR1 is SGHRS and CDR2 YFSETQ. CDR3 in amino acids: CASSPMYQETQYF. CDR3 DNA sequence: TGCGCCAGCAGTCCAATGTACCAAGAGACCCAGTACTTC.